This record looks at one T cell receptor (beta chain) sequence and its context. The table lists this clone with a count of one. Its antigen is not yet known. Base qualities are not recorded, but no much larger clone differs from it by a single base. The data derive from a study of blood T cell repertoires in COVID-19 (dated by TCRdb to 2020 to 2021). With respect to the entire study: Samples from collaborators originated in the United States, Italy and Spain and spanned both the acute and convalescent phases of COVID-19. The material from the prospective study consisted of cDNA or gDNA derived from T cells, B-cell-depleted T cells, or PBMCs. Deeply sampled blood TCRbeta repertoires from subjects exposed to, actively infected with, or recovered from COVID-19 were included in the dataset. Samples came from the ongoing ImmuneRACE study (first 160 participants) plus 1,254 subjects from 6 global collaborators. Where HLA class I and class II types were available, the types were taken from metadata supplied by the sample provider, not from assay-based typing. Nearly every sample came with metadata listing a de-identified subject ID, COVID-19 status, age in years and sex. The repertoires were made available in a free public database intended to serve as a resource for research on the immune response to SARS-CoV-2. The paper as a whole reports these results and caveats: The amount of clinical and demographic metadata varied by source and participant and was provided uncurated.

In Seattle, one collaborating source enrolled patients while the infection was active and tracked those patients longitudinally over the course of disease. Each collaborating institution followed its own protocols to collect whole blood in K2EDTA tubes. For TCRbeta analysis, collaborators shipped samples as frozen whole blood, isolated PBMCs, or DNA extracted from either of those sample types. From the germline V gene, CDR1 is MNHEY and CDR2 is SVGAGI. Cut back by 4 bases and 13 bases, the V and J ends lie 11 bases apart. The CDR3 runs 11 amino acids, cysteine and phenylalanine included. This entry keeps only the CDR3 DNA: 33 bases, framed from base 1. TCRbeta CDR3 regions were amplified from genomic DNA using the immunoSEQ Assay, a bias-controlled multiplex PCR. As for the authors' bioinformatics: The number of nucleated cells in each sample was estimated by amplification of reference gene primers within the assay. To quantify the absolute abundance of each unique TCRbeta CDR3 rearrangement, sequence reads were collapsed and filtered. For each sample, productive Simpson clonality was calculated as the square root of Simpson's diversity index across productive rearrangements. TCRdb's version of the immuneACCESS table is confined to in-frame rearrangements and falls short of the full clone set. An unresolved V gene accounts for under half of the shortfall where checked; the remainder is of unknown origin. D and trimming were read from the DNA, whereas the V and J calls and clone size are those reported in that table. The sample has a few hundred thousand clones on record, more than 85% of them singletons. About 2.5% of the sample is held by the ten biggest clonotypes.

The V and J genes are TRBV6-5 and TRBJ2-4; possibly the D gene is TRBD1, per 7 matching bases. Sequenced input: peripheral blood. The origin of this receptor is a young adult with COVID-19, enrolled during active disease. The CDR3 here reads CASSLEGAQYF. At the DNA level, the sequence is TGTGCCAGCAGTTTGGAGGGGGCCCAGTACTTC.